This T cell receptor beta chain is drawn from a study of breast tumors, draining lymph nodes, adjacent tissues. The lymph nodes were axillary draining lymph nodes from breast cancer patients. CDR1 SGHRS and CDR2 YFSETQ come from the germline V gene. This CDR3 is 15 amino acids long. The V end lost 4 bases, the J end lost 9 bases, and 20 bases lay between the germline ends. Using its own MiXCR run on the multiplex PCR reads, TCRdb lists one record per CDR3 protein. This table has about 80,000 distinct CDR3 sequences, approximately 19% appearing once. This chain uses TRBV5-1 with TRBJ2-1, with a weak D call TRBD2 (7 bases). The material sequenced was axillary lymph node tissue. The receptor's source is a female donor with breast cancer. Some clones in this sample may be carry-over from other donors' samples. This CDR3 is CASSQGGVGRGEQFF. In DNA, the CDR3 is TGCGCCAGCAGCCAAGGGGGGGTGGGTAGGGGTGAGCAGTTCTTC.